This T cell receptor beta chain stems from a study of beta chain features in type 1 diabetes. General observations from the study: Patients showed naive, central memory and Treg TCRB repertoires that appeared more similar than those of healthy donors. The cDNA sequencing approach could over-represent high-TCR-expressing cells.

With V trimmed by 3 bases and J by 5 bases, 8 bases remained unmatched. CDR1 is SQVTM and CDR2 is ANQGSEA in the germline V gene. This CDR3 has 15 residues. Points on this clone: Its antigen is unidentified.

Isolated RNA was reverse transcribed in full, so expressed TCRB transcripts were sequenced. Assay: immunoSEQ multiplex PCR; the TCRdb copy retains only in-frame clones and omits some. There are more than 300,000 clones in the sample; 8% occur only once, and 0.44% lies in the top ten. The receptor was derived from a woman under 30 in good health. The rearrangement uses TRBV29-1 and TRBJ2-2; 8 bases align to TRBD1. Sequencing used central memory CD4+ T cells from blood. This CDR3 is CSVEDGQGTTGELFF. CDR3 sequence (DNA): TGCAGCGTTGAGGACGGACAGGGTACAACCGGGGAGCTGTTTTTT.